The clone carrying this T cell receptor (beta chain) turned up a few times. This specimen comes from a study of PD-L1 blockade in urothelial cancer. Study background: Blood drawn 3 weeks (second dose) and 6 weeks after treatment start was analyzed.

Profiling relied on immunoSEQ multiplex PCR, and the TCRdb table lists in-frame clones only, not all of them. The sample gives about 30,000 clones, 80% to 90% of which show up once; 2.5% to 3% is in the top ten. The time point here: peripheral blood 6 weeks after treatment start. Urothelial carcinoma, locally advanced or metastatic, affected the patients. The germline V gene has CDR1 SEHNR and CDR2 FQNEAQ (reference sequence). CDR3 size: 16 residues. J was trimmed by 2 bases and V by 2 bases; bases with no gene match: 6. The material was PBMCs, obtained around atezolizumab (anti-PD-L1) treatment. This rearrangement joins TRBV7-9 to TRBJ2-3, with 8 bases matching TRBD2. This receptor was identified in a man aged 65-85 years with urothelial cancer. The CDR3 sequence: CASSLLLAGTTDTQYF. The CDR3, as DNA: TGTGCCAGCAGCTTATTGCTAGCGGGCACCACAGATACGCAGTATTTT.